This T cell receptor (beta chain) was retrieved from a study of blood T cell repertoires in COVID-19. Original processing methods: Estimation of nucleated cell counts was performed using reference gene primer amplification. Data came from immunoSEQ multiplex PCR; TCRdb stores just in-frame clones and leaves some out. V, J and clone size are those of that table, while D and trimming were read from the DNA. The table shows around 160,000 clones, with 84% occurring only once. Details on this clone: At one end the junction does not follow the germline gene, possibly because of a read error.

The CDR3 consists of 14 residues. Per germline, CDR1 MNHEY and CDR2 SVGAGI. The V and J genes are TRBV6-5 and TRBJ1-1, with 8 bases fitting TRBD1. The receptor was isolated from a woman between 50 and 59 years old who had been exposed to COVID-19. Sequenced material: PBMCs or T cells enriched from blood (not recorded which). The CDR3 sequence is CASTYRGSNTEAFF. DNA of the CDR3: TGTGCCAGCACTTACAGGGGGTCTAACACTGAAGCTTTCTTT.